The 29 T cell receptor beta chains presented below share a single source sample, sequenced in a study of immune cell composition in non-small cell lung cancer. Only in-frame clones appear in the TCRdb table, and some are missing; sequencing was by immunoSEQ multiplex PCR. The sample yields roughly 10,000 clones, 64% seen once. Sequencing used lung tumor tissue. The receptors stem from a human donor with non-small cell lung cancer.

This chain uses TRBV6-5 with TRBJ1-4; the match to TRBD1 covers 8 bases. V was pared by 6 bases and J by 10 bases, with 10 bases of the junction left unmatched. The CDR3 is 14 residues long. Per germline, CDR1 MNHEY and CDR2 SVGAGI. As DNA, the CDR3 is TGTGCCAGCAGCCGGGACAGGCGAGACGGAAAACTGTTTTTT. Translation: CASSRDRRDGKLFF.

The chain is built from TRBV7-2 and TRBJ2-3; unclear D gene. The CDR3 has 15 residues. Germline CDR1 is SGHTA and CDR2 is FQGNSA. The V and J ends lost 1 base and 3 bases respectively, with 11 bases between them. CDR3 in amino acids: CASSLVAATTDTQYF. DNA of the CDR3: TGTGCCAGCAGCTTAGTCGCGGCCACAACAGATACGCAGTATTTT.

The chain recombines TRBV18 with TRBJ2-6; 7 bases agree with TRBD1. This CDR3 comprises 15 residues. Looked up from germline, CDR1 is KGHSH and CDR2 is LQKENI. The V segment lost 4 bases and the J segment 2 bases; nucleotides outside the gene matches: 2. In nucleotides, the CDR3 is TGTGCCAGCTCACTGGGACAGCCTGGGGCCAACGTCCTGACTTTC. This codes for CASSLGQPGANVLTF.

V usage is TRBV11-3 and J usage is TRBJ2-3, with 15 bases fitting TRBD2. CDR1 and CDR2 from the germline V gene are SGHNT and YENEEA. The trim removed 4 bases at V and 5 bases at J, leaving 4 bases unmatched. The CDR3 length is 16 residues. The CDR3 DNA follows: TGTGCCAGCAGCTCCGGACTAGCGGGAGGGGTAGATACGCAGTATTTT. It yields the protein CASSSGLAGGVDTQYF.

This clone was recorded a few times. DNA of the CDR3: TGTGCCAGCAGCTCCGGGACATCCGAAAAACTGTTTTTT. It is translated as CASSSGTSEKLFF. The V and J genes are TRBV5-6 and TRBJ1-4; possibly TRBD1 for D (6 bases). Trimming took off 3 bases at V and 8 bases at J, with 11 bases between the two ends. This CDR3 is 13 amino acids long. Germline V gives CDR1 SGHDT, CDR2 YYEEEE.

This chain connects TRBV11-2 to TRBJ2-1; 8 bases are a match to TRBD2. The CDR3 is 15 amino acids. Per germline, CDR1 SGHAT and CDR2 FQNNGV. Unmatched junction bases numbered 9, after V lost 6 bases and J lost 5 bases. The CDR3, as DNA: TGTGCCAGCAGACAGAGCGGGAGAACCAACAATGAGCAGTTCTTC. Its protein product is CASRQSGRTNNEQFF. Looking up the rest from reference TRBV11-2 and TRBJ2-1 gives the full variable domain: EAGVAQSPRYKIIEKRQSVAFWCNPISGHATLYWYQQILGQGPKLLIQFQNNGVVDDSQLPKDRFSAERLKGVDSTLKIQPAKLEDSAVYLCASRQSGRTNNEQFFGPGTRLTVL.

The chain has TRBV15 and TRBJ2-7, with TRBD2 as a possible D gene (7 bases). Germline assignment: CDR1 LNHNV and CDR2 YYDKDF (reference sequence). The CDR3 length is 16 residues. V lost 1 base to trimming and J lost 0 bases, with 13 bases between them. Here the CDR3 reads CATSRGAAGASYEQYF. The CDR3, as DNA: TGTGCCACCAGCAGAGGGGCGGCGGGGGCCTCCTACGAGCAGTACTTC.

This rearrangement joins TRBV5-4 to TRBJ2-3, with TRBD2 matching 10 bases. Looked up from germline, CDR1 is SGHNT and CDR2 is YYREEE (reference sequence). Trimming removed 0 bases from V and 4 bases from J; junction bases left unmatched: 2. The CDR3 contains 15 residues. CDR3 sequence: CASSLVAGGPDTQYF. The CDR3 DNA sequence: TGTGCCAGCAGCTTGGTAGCGGGAGGACCAGATACGCAGTATTTT. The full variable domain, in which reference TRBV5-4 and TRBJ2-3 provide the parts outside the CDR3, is ETGVTQSPTHLIKTRGQQVTLRCSSQSGHNTVSWYQQALGQGPQFIFQYYREEENGRGNFPPRFSGLQFPNYSSELNVNALELDDSALYLCASSLVAGGPDTQYFGPGTRLTVL.

DNA of the CDR3: TGTGCCAGCAGTTTTAACAGGGGGCGATACGAGCAGTACTTC. Translated: CASSFNRGRYEQYF. This rearrangement joins TRBV28 to TRBJ2-7; TRBD1 agrees at 9 bases. Germline values: CDR1 MDHEN, CDR2 SYDVKM. The V gene end was trimmed by 3 bases and the J gene end by 4 bases; junction bases not matched to a gene: 4. The CDR3 extends over 14 amino acids.

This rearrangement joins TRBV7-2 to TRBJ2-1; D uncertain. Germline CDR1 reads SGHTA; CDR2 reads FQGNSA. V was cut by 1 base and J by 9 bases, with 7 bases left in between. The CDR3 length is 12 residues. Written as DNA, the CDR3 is TGTGCCAGCAGCTTAGAAACTGGTGAGCAGTTCTTC. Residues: CASSLETGEQFF.

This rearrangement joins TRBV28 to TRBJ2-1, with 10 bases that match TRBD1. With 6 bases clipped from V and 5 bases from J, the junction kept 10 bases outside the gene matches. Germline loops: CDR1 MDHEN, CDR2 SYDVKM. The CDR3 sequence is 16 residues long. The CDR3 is CASSLPSTGGDNEQFF. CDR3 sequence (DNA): TGTGCCAGCAGCCTACCCTCGACAGGGGGCGACAATGAGCAGTTCTTC. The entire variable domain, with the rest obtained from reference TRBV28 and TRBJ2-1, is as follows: DVKVTQSSRYLVKRTGEKVFLECVQDMDHENMFWYRQDPGLGLRLIYFSYDVKMKEKGDIPEGYSVSREKKERFSLILESASTNQTSMYLCASSLPSTGGDNEQFFGPGTRLTVL.

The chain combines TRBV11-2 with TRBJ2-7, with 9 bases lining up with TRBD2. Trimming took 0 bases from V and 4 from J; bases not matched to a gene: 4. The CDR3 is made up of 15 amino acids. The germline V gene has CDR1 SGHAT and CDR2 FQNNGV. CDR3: CASSLDLAGRYEQYF. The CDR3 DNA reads TGTGCCAGCAGCTTAGATCTAGCGGGAAGATACGAGCAGTACTTC. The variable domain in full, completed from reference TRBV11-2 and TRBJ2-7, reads EAGVAQSPRYKIIEKRQSVAFWCNPISGHATLYWYQQILGQGPKLLIQFQNNGVVDDSQLPKDRFSAERLKGVDSTLKIQPAKLEDSAVYLCASSLDLAGRYEQYFGPGTRLTVT.

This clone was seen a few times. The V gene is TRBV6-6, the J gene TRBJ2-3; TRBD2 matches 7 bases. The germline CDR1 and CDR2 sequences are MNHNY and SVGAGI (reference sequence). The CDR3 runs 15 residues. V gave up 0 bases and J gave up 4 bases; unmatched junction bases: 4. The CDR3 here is CASSYSIGLADTQYF. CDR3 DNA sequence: TGTGCCAGCAGTTACTCGATAGGACTAGCAGATACGCAGTATTTT.

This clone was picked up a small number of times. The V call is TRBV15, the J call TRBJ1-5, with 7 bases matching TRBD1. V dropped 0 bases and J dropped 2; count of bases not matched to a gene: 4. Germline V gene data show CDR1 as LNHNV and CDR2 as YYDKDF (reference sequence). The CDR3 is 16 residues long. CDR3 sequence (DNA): TGTGCCACCAGCAGAGATAAAGGGGGCGGCAATCAGCCCCAGCATTTT. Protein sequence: CATSRDKGGGNQPQHF.

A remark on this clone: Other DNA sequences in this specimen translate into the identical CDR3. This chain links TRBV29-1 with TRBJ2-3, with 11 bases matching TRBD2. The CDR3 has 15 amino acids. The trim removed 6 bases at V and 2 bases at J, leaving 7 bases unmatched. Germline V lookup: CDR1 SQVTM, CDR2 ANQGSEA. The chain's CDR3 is CSVAGTSGSTDTQYF. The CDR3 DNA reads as TGCAGCGTGGCCGGGACTAGCGGATCCACAGATACGCAGTATTTT.

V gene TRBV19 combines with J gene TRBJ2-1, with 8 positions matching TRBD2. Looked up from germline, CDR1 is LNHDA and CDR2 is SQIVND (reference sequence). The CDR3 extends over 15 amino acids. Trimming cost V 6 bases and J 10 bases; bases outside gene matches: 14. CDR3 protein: CASSKGLGLVDEQFF. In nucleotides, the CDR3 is TGTGCCAGTAGCAAAGGGTTGGGACTAGTAGACGAGCAGTTCTTC.

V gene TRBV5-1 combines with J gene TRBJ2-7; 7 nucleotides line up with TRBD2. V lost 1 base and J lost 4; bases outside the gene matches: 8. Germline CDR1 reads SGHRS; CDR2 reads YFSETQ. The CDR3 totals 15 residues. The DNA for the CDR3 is TGCGCCAGCAGCTTGTTTCCTCCGGGGGGATACGAGCAGTACTTC. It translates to CASSLFPPGGYEQYF.

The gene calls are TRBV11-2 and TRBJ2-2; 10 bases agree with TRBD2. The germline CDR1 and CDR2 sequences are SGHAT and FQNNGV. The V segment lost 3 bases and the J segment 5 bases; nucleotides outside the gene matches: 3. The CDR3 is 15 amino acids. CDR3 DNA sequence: TGTGCCAGCAGCTTTACGGGACTAGCGACCGGGGAGCTGTTTTTT. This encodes CASSFTGLATGELFF.

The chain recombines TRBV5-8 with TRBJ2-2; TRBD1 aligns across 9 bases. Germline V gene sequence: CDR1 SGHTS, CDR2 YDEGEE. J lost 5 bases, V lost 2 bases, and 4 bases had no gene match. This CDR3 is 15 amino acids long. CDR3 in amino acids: CASSLDRGTTGELFF. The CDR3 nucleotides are TGTGCCAGCAGCTTAGACAGGGGGACGACCGGGGAGCTGTTTTTT.

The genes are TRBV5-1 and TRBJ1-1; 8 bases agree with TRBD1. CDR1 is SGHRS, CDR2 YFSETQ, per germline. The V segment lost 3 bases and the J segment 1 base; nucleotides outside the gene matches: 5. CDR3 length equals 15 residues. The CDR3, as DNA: TGCGCCAGCAGCTCCACAGGGACAGGGAACACTGAAGCTTTCTTT. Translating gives CASSSTGTGNTEAFF.

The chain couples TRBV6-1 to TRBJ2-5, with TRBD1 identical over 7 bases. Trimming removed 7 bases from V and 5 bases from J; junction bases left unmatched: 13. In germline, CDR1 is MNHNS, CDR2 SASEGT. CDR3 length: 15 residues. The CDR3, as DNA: TGTGCCAGCAAACTAAATAGGGGGCGCGGGGAGACCCAGTACTTC. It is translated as CASKLNRGRGETQYF.

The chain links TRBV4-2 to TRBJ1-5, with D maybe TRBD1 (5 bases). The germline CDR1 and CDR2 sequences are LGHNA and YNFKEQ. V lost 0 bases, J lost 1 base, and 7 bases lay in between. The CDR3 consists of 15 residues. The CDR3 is CASSQDWGSNQPQHF. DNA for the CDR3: TGTGCCAGCAGCCAAGATTGGGGCAGCAATCAGCCCCAGCATTTT.

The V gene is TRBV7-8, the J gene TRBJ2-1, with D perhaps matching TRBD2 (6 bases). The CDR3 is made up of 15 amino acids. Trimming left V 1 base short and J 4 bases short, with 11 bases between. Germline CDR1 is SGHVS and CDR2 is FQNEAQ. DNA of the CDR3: TGTGCCAGCAGCTTAGATGGGACTCTATACAATGAGCAGTTCTTC. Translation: CASSLDGTLYNEQFF.

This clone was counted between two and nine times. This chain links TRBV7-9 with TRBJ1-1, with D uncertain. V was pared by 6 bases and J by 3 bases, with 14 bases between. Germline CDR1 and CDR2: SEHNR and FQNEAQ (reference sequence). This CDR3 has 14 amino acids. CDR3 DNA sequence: TGTGCCAGCAGGGGGAGTGGGGTGTACACTGAAGCTTTCTTT. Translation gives CASRGSGVYTEAFF. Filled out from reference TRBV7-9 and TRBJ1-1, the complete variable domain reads DTGVSQNPRHKITKRGQNVTFRCDPISEHNRLYWYRQTLGQGPEFLTYFQNEAQLEKSRLLSDRFSAERPKGSFSTLEIQRTEQGDSAMYLCASRGSGVYTEAFFGQGTRLTVV.

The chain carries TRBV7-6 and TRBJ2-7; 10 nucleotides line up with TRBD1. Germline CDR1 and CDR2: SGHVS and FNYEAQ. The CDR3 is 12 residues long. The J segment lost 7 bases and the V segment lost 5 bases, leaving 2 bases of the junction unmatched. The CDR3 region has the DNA TGTGCCAGCAGCGGACAGGGGGGAGAGCAGTACTTC. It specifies CASSGQGGEQYF.

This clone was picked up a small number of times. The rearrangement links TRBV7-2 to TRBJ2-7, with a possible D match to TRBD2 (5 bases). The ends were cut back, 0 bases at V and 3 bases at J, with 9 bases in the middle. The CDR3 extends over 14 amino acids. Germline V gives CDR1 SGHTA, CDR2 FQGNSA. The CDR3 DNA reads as TGTGCCAGCAGCTTAGCGGGAGCGGACTACGAGCAGTACTTC. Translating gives CASSLAGADYEQYF.

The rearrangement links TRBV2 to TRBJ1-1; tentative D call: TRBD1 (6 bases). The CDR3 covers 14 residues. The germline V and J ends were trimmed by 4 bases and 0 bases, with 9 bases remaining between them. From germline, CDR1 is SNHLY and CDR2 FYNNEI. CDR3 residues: CASSGTVMNTEAFF. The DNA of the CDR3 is TGTGCCAGCAGTGGGACAGTAATGAACACTGAAGCTTTCTTT.

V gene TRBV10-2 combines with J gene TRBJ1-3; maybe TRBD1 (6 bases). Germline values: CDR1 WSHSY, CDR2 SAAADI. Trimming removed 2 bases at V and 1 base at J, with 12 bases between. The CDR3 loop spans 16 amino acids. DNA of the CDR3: TGCGCCAGCAGTGAGGTGGGGGGGCAGTCTGGAAACACCATATATTTT. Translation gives CASSEVGGQSGNTIYF.

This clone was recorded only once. The CDR3 DNA sequence: TGCAGCGTTGGAAGCGGGAGGAACACCGGGGAGCTGTTTTTT. Translated, it gives CSVGSGRNTGELFF. V usage is TRBV29-1 and J usage is TRBJ2-2, with 8 bases matching TRBD2. Germline lookup yields CDR1 SQVTM and CDR2 ANQGSEA. The CDR3 has 14 amino acids. The V gene end was trimmed by 4 bases and the J gene end by 1 base; junction bases not matched to a gene: 2.